What follows are 14 T cell receptor beta chains derived from one specimen sequenced in a study of shared clonotypes between healthy human individuals. TCRdb's table, derived via immunoSEQ multiplex PCR, lists solely in-frame clones and lacks some. This table holds millions of clones, roughly 91% found once. Terminally differentiated effector memory CD45RA+ cells were excluded from the naive CD8 cells, which were CD45RO-negative and positively selected for CCR7. Sequences were obtained from naive CD8+ T cells from PBMCs. The receptors here all came from a man aged 18 to 30 in good health. Some clones in this sample may be carry-over from other donors' samples.

J is TRBJ2-7 and V is TRBV27; TRBD2 matches 11 bases. CDR1 and CDR2 (germline): MNHEY, SMNVEV (reference sequence). CDR3 length: 15 residues. V lost 4 bases to trimming and J lost 4 bases; unmatched junction nucleotides: 6. CDR3 in DNA: TGTGCCAGCAGTTACCTGACTAGCGGGAAGTACGAGCAGTACTTC. It encodes CASSYLTSGKYEQYF.

The chain couples TRBV11-3 to TRBJ2-1; 7 nucleotides line up with TRBD2. The CDR3 runs to 15 residues. Germline-derived CDR1 and CDR2 are SGHNT and YENEEA. V lost 2 bases and J lost 7; bases outside the gene matches: 8. The CDR3 sequence: CASSLKLAMINEQFF. The CDR3 nucleotides are TGTGCCAGCAGCTTAAAACTAGCGATGATAAATGAGCAGTTCTTC.

This chain connects TRBV19 to TRBJ1-5; D is undetermined. V was cut by 4 bases and J by 6 bases, with 13 bases left in between. This CDR3 is 14 amino acids long. Germline loops: CDR1 LNHDA, CDR2 SQIVND (reference sequence). The CDR3 nucleotides are TGTGCCAGTAGTAGCCCGATTCGGGGTCAGCCCCAGCATTTT. As protein: CASSSPIRGQPQHF.

The V call is TRBV27, the J call TRBJ2-3; 9 positions match TRBD2. This CDR3 has 15 amino acids. The ends lost 6 bases at V and 4 bases at J; junction bases unmatched: 8. CDR1 is MNHEY, CDR2 SMNVEV, per germline (reference sequence). The CDR3 DNA is TGTGCCAGCAGACCCTGGGCGGGAGGGCCAGATACGCAGTATTTT. Translating gives CASRPWAGGPDTQYF.

The sample holds a few counts of this clone. The V and J genes are TRBV28 and TRBJ1-2; tentatively, D is TRBD1 (6 bases). Per germline, CDR1 MDHEN and CDR2 SYDVKM. The length of the CDR3 is 13 residues. V was clipped by 5 bases and J by 3 bases, with 10 bases between them. CDR3 amino acids: CASSPRQDYGYTF. CDR3 in DNA: TGTGCCAGCAGTCCTCGACAGGACTATGGCTACACCTTC.

The chain links TRBV5-1 to TRBJ2-1; D perhaps matches TRBD1 (6 bases). Deletions cut 5 bases from V and 6 bases from J, with 12 bases between. The CDR3 length is 13 residues. The germline V gene encodes CDR1 SGHRS and CDR2 YFSETQ. This chain's CDR3 is CASRLTGINEQFF. The CDR3 coding sequence is TGCGCCAGCAGATTAACAGGGATCAATGAGCAGTTCTTC.

About this clone itself: Other DNA sequences within the sample encode an identical CDR3. This chain uses TRBV9 with TRBJ2-2, with 7 positions matching TRBD2. Germline V gene sequence: CDR1 SGDLS, CDR2 YYNGEE. The CDR3 contains 15 residues. J lost 0 bases, V lost 5 bases, and 4 bases had no gene match. The CDR3 DNA sequence: TGTGCCAGCAGTGCCGGGACTACGAACACCGGGGAGCTGTTTTTT. Encoded protein: CASSAGTTNTGELFF. The entire variable domain, with the rest obtained from reference TRBV9 and TRBJ2-2, is as follows: DSGVTQTPKHLITATGQRVTLRCSPRSGDLSVYWYQQSLDQGLQFLIQYYNGEERAKGNILERFSAQQFPDLHSELNLSSLELGDSALYFCASSAGTTNTGELFFGEGSRLTVL.

This clone was seen only a few times. The DNA for the CDR3 is TGTGCCAGCAGCACCGGGACAGGGGGCGATGGCTACACCTTC. Encoded protein: CASSTGTGGDGYTF. The chain combines TRBV6-1 with TRBJ1-2; the match to TRBD1 covers 12 bases. Germline loops: CDR1 MNHNS, CDR2 SASEGT. This CDR3 spans 14 amino acids. With V trimmed by 6 bases and J by 6 bases, 5 bases remained unmatched.

The chain uses TRBV11-3 and TRBJ2-1; TRBD1 matches 8 bases. The CDR3 is 17 amino acids. V shed 2 bases, J shed 8 bases, and the junction held 14 bases outside the gene matches. Germline V gene lookup returns CDR1 SGHNT and CDR2 YENEEA. The CDR3 nucleotides read TGTGCCAGCAGCTTACTAGCAGGGGGCGATCCCGGGGATGAGCAGTTCTTC. Protein sequence: CASSLLAGGDPGDEQFF.

The chain employs TRBV7-9 and TRBJ2-6; 8 bases fit TRBD1. The CDR3 extends over 17 amino acids. V shed 5 bases, J shed 5 bases, and the junction held 11 bases outside the gene matches. Germline lookup yields CDR1 SEHNR and CDR2 FQNEAQ (reference sequence). For the CDR3, the DNA is TGTGCCAGCAGCCCGCGGACAGGGACTGAGCGGGCCAACGTCCTGACTTTC. Encoded protein: CASSPRTGTERANVLTF.

The V call is TRBV13, the J call TRBJ1-1; 9 nucleotides align to TRBD1. Germline trimming cut 4 bases from V and 1 base from J; bases unmatched to any gene: 4. CDR3 length equals 15 residues. CDR1 PRHDT and CDR2 FYEKMQ come from the germline V gene (reference sequence). The CDR3 region is CASSSRDRANTEAFF. The CDR3 DNA sequence: TGTGCCAGCAGCTCAAGGGACAGGGCGAACACTGAAGCTTTCTTT.

The chain combines TRBV6-5 with TRBJ1-4, with D perhaps matching TRBD1 (5 bases). Trimming stripped 5 bases from V and 8 bases from J, with 9 bases between. The CDR3 consists of 12 residues. From germline, CDR1 is MNHEY and CDR2 SVGAGI. CDR3 in DNA: TGTGCCAGCAGTGCCGGGGGGGAAAAACTGTTTTTT. Encoded protein: CASSAGGEKLFF.

V is TRBV28 and J is TRBJ2-5, with 12 bases matching TRBD2. CDR3 length: 16 amino acids. The trim removed 7 bases at V and 5 bases at J, leaving 11 bases unmatched. Germline values: CDR1 MDHEN, CDR2 SYDVKM. CDR3 protein: CASTRGASGRGETQYF. The CDR3 nucleotides are TGTGCCAGCACCCGTGGGGCTAGCGGGAGGGGTGAGACCCAGTACTTC.

The J gene is TRBJ2-1, the V gene TRBV5-4, with 8 positions matching TRBD2. V trimming: 6 bases; J trimming: 3 bases; junction bases outside the gene matches: 8. The CDR3 has 15 amino acids. CDR1 and CDR2 (germline): SGHNT, YYREEE (reference sequence). The DNA for the CDR3 is TGTGCCAGCACCGATGGTAGCGGGGTCTACAATGAGCAGTTCTTC. It translates to CASTDGSGVYNEQFF.